This TCR beta chain came from a study of T-cell memory formation after mild COVID-19. This clonotype was observed a few times. As yet, its antigen is unknown. Findings and limits, study-wide: A subset of responding clones appeared in pre-infection memory, suggesting cross-reactive memory joined.

Germline V gives CDR1 SGHAT, CDR2 FQDESV (reference sequence). The CDR3 covers 12 residues. Trimming removed 5 bases at V and 8 bases at J, with 12 bases between. TCRdb re-called the 5' RACE reads with MiXCR, one entry per CDR3 protein. The table lists some 270,000 distinct CDR3 sequences, over 15% of them singletons. The chain recombines TRBV11-1 with TRBJ1-2; TRBD1 might be the D (5 bases). The source is an adult woman who had mild COVID-19 (a few samples of this study predate the infection). Cell type and time point are not known. Sequences were obtained from PBMCs or a T cell subset sorted from them (not recorded which). This CDR3 is CASSLSGQGYTF. Here the CDR3 DNA reads TGTGCCAGCAGCCTATCGGGGCAGGGCTACACCTTC.